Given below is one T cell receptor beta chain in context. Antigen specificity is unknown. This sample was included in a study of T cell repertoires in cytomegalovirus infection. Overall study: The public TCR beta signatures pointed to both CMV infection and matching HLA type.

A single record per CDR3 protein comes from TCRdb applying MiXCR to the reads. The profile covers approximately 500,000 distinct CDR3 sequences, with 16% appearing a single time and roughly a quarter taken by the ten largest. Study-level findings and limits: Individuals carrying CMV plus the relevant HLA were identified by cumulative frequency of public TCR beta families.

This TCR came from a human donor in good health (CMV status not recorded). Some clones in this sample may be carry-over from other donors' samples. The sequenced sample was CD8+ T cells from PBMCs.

The CDR3 DNA reads TGCAGTGCCGTCCAGGGGGATGTCACTGAAGCTTTCTTT. Translated: CSAVQGDVTEAFF. This rearrangement joins TRBV20-1 to TRBJ1-1; 7 bases agree with TRBD1. J lost 4 bases, V lost 6 bases, and 8 bases had no gene match. CDR3 size: 13 residues. Germline V gives CDR1 DFQATT, CDR2 SNEGSKA (reference sequence).